The 18 T cell receptor beta chains reported below all come from one sample, sequenced in a study of T cell responses to AZD1222 COVID-19 vaccine. Some clones are missing from TCRdb's copy, which holds only in-frame ones; the method was immunoSEQ multiplex PCR. The sample includes approximately 90,000 clones, roughly nine tenths of them seen just once. The sample here was peripheral blood, taken on day 0 of AZD1222 vaccination. The receptors were gathered from an adult in good health.

V gene TRBV19 combines with J gene TRBJ1-2, with D possibly TRBD1 on 6 matching bases. Trimming took off 6 bases at V and 0 bases at J, with 17 bases between the two ends. This CDR3 has 16 residues. Germline CDR1 and CDR2: LNHDA and SQIVND (reference sequence). The CDR3 spells CASSQISDSTNYGYTF. CDR3 sequence (DNA): TGTGCCAGTAGCCAAATCTCGGACAGCACTAACTATGGCTACACCTTC. The full variable domain, with the rest looked up from reference TRBV19 and TRBJ1-2, is DGGITQSPKYLFRKEGQNVTLSCEQNLNHDAMYWYRQDPGQGLRLIYYSQIVNDFQKGDIAEGYSVSREKKESFPLTVTSAQKNPTAFYLCASSQISDSTNYGYTFGSGTRLTVV.

Only one count was recorded for this clone. This rearrangement joins TRBV6-6 to TRBJ2-2, with 11 bases that match TRBD2. This CDR3 has 18 amino acids. Trimming at V came to 5 bases and at J to 0 bases, leaving 8 bases not matched to a gene. The V gene's germline CDR1 is MNHNY and CDR2 SVGAGI (reference sequence). The CDR3 spells CASSHSGGAAPNTGELFF. DNA of the CDR3: TGTGCCAGCAGTCATAGCGGGGGGGCAGCCCCGAACACCGGGGAGCTGTTTTTT.

CDR3 in DNA: TGTGCCTGGGCGGGACAGACTAATGAAAAACTGTTTTTT. Protein product: CAWAGQTNEKLFF. V usage is TRBV30 and J usage is TRBJ1-4, with 7 bases lining up with TRBD1. The germline CDR1 and CDR2 sequences are GTSNPN and SVGIG (reference sequence). CDR3 size: 13 residues. V lost 5 bases, J lost 2 bases, and 2 bases stayed unmatched.

The rearrangement joins TRBV9 to TRBJ1-3; a possible D gene is TRBD1 (5 bases). The CDR3 runs to 16 residues. Germline CDR1 SGDLS, CDR2 YYNGEE. Trimming stripped 0 bases from V and 6 bases from J, with 16 bases between. The DNA for the CDR3 is TGTGCCAGCAGCGTAGCGGGGGGAACTACGGTAAACACCATATATTTT. The encoded protein is CASSVAGGTTVNTIYF.

The table lists this clone with a count of one. The rearrangement links TRBV16 to TRBJ2-7, with D hard to call. The germline V and J ends were trimmed by 0 bases and 3 bases, with 12 bases remaining between them. Looked up from germline, CDR1 is KGHSY and CDR2 is FQNENV. The CDR3 length is 15 residues. This chain's CDR3 is CASSQSGFKNYEQYF. CDR3 DNA sequence: TGTGCCAGCAGCCAATCAGGGTTCAAAAACTACGAGCAGTACTTC.

The chain recombines TRBV7-9 with TRBJ2-1; 9 bases are shared with TRBD2. This CDR3 region has 16 residues. Losses at the gene ends were 5 bases for V and 2 bases for J; bases not matched to a gene: 7. Per the germline V gene, CDR1 is SEHNR and CDR2 is FQNEAQ (reference sequence). The CDR3 here is CASSARGGLTYNEQFF. Here the CDR3 DNA reads TGTGCCAGCAGCGCGCGGGGGGGCCTCACCTACAATGAGCAGTTCTTC.

The rearrangement uses TRBV5-1 and TRBJ1-1; maybe TRBD1 (6 bases). CDR3 length: 14 residues. Germline V gene lookup returns CDR1 SGHRS and CDR2 YFSETQ. Trimming removed 1 base at V and 6 bases at J, with 13 bases between. CDR3 residues: CASSLNGGQAEAFF. In nucleotides, the CDR3 is TGCGCCAGCAGCTTGAACGGGGGGCAAGCTGAAGCTTTCTTT.

In regard to this clone: This same CDR3 is encoded by further DNA sequences in the sample. This chain uses TRBV28 with TRBJ1-2, with D perhaps TRBD1 (5 bases). CDR3 length: 11 amino acids. Per germline, CDR1 MDHEN and CDR2 SYDVKM. Trimming took 3 bases from V and 8 from J, leaving 7 bases between them. CDR3 nucleotides: TGTGCCAGCAGTTTCCCAGGGGGCTACACCTTC. Residues: CASSFPGGYTF.

This clone was detected once. The V gene is TRBV5-1, the J gene TRBJ2-2; 7 bases agree with TRBD1. Germline V lookup: CDR1 SGHRS, CDR2 YFSETQ. This CDR3 is 16 amino acids long. The junction had 7 bases not matched to a gene; V was cut back by 4 bases and J by 1 base. The CDR3 DNA reads TGCGCCAGCAGCCCTGGACAGGAGATGAACACCGGGGAGCTGTTTTTT. This gives the protein CASSPGQEMNTGELFF.

The chain links TRBV9 to TRBJ1-2; no reliable D call. Germline values: CDR1 SGDLS, CDR2 YYNGEE. CDR3 length: 16 amino acids. V was shortened by 0 bases and J by 7 bases, with 19 bases between the two germline ends. CDR3 nucleotide sequence: TGTGCCAGCAGCGTAGGAATCGTACGGGAGGGTGGTGGCTACACCTTC. Its translation is CASSVGIVREGGGYTF.

The chain couples TRBV5-5 to TRBJ2-7, with D possibly being TRBD1 or TRBD2 (5 bases each). V lost 6 bases to trimming and J lost 6 bases, with 19 bases between them. CDR3 length: 14 amino acids. Germline-derived CDR1 and CDR2 are SGHKS and YYEKEE (reference sequence). This CDR3 is CASTKGPNPLEQYF. CDR3 coding DNA: TGTGCCAGCACCAAGGGACCAAACCCTCTCGAGCAGTACTTC.

The chain has TRBV9 and TRBJ2-7, with D possibly being TRBD1 (6 bases). The CDR3 runs to 16 residues. Germline CDR1 is SGDLS and CDR2 is YYNGEE. Trimming took 0 bases from V and 5 from J, leaving 18 bases between them. The CDR3 loop is CASSVGSGRGLDEQYF. Here the CDR3 DNA reads TGTGCCAGCAGCGTAGGAAGTGGCAGGGGCTTGGACGAGCAGTACTTC.

The rearrangement uses TRBV6-5 and TRBJ2-6; either TRBD1 or TRBD2 may fit D (6 bases each). This CDR3 region has 15 residues. V was cut by 6 bases and J by 2 bases, with 11 bases left in between. Germline V lookup: CDR1 MNHEY, CDR2 SVGAGI. The CDR3 DNA reads as TGTGCCAGCAGCGGCGGGACAACTGGGGCCAACGTCCTGACTTTC. Translating it yields CASSGGTTGANVLTF.

This chain connects TRBV9 to TRBJ2-5; no reliable D call. Germline CDR1 and CDR2: SGDLS and YYNGEE. The CDR3 totals 15 residues. V dropped 3 bases and J dropped 1 base, with 13 bases sitting between them. CDR3 coding DNA: TGTGCCAGCAGCGCGGCCGGGCCCCTCCAAGAGACCCAGTACTTC. Protein: CASSAAGPLQETQYF.

V usage is TRBV19 and J usage is TRBJ1-1; no clear D gene. CDR3 size: 12 residues. Germline-derived CDR1 and CDR2 are LNHDA and SQIVND (reference sequence). With 6 bases removed from V and 3 bases from J, the gap between germline ends came to 8 bases. In DNA, the CDR3 is TGTGCCAGTAGGTGGAGGGACACTGAAGCTTTCTTT. Its translation is CASRWRDTEAFF.

This sequence joins TRBV27 and TRBJ2-3, with 8 bases identical to TRBD1. CDR1 and CDR2 (germline): MNHEY, SMNVEV (reference sequence). The ends lost 6 bases at V and 2 bases at J; junction bases unmatched: 4. This CDR3 spans 14 amino acids. This CDR3 reads CASSDRGYTDTQYF. The CDR3 DNA sequence: TGTGCCAGCAGCGACAGGGGTTACACAGATACGCAGTATTTT.

This sequence joins TRBV19 and TRBJ1-6; possibly TRBD1 for D (5 bases). Trimming removed 7 bases from V and 3 bases from J, with 19 bases in between. Looked up from germline, CDR1 is LNHDA and CDR2 is SQIVND (reference sequence). The CDR3 contains 17 residues. The CDR3 DNA reads TGTGCCAGTACCTCTCGAGGGGAGCGGAACTATAATTCACCCCTCCACTTT. As protein: CASTSRGERNYNSPLHF.

This chain uses TRBV10-3 with TRBJ1-1; D call uncertain. Per the germline V gene, CDR1 is ENHRY and CDR2 is SYGVKD. Trimming cost V 1 base and J 0 bases, with 3 bases left between them. The CDR3 covers 13 residues. The CDR3 loop is CAISELVNTEAFF. In DNA, the CDR3 is TGTGCCATCAGTGAGTTGGTGAACACTGAAGCTTTCTTT.